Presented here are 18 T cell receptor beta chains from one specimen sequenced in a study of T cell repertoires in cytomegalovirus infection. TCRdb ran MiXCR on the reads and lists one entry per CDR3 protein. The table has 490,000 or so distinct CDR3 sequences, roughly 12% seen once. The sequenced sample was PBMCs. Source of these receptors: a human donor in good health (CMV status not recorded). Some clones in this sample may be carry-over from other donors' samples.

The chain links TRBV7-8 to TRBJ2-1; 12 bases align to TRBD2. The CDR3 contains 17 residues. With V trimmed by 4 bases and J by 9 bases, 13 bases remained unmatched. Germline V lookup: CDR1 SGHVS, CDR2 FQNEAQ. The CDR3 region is CASSSPSRLAGAGEQFF. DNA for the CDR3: TGTGCCAGCAGCTCGCCTTCCCGACTAGCGGGAGCCGGTGAGCAGTTCTTC.

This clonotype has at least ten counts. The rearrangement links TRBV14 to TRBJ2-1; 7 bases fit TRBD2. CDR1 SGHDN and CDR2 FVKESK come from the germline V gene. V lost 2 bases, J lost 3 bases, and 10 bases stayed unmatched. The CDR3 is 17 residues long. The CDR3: CASSQPGGTHYYNEQFF. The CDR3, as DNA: TGTGCCAGCAGCCAACCCGGGGGGACCCATTACTACAATGAGCAGTTCTTC.

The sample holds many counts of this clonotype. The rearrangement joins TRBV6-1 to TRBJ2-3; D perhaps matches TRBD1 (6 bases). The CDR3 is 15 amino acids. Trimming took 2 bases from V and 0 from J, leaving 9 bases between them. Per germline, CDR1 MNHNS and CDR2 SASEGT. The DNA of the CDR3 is TGTGCCAGCAGTGAACAGGGGTCTAGCACAGATACGCAGTATTTT. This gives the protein CASSEQGSSTDTQYF.

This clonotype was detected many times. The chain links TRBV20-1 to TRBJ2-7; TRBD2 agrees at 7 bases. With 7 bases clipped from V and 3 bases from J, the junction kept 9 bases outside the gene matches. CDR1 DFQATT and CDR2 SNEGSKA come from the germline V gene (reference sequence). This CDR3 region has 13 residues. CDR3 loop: CSVSGRADYEQYF. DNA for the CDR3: TGCAGTGTATCAGGGAGGGCCGACTACGAGCAGTACTTC.

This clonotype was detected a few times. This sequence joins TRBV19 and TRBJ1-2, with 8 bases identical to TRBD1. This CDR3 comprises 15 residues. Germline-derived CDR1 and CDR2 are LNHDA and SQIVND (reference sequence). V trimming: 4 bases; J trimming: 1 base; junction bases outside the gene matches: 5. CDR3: CASSTGTGLNYGYTF. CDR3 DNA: TGTGCCAGTAGTACTGGGACAGGACTTAACTATGGCTACACCTTC.

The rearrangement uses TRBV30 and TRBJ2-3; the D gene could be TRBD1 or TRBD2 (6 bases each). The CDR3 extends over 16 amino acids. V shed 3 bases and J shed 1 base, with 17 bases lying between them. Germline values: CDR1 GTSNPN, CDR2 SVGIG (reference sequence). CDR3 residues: CAWRVHTEGGTDTQYF. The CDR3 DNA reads TGTGCCTGGAGGGTCCACACGGAGGGGGGCACAGATACGCAGTATTTT.

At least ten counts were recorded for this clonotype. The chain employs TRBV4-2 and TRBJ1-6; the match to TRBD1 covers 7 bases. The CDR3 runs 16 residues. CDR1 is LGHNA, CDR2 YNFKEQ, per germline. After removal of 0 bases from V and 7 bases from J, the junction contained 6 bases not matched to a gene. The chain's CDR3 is CASSQDGDRSNSPLHF. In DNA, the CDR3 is TGTGCCAGCAGCCAAGATGGGGACAGATCAAATTCACCCCTCCACTTT.

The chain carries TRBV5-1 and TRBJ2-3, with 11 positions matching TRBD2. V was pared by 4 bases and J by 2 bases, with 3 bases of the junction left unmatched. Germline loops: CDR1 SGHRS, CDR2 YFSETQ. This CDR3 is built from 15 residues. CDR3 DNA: TGCGCCAGCAGCACTAGCGGGGGTTCCACAGATACGCAGTATTTT. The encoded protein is CASSTSGGSTDTQYF.

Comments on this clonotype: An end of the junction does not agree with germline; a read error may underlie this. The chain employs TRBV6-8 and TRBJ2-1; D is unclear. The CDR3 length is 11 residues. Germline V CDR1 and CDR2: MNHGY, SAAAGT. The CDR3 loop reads CASYYRQGQCF. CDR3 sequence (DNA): TGTGCCAGCTACTATAGGCAAGGGCAGTGCTTC.

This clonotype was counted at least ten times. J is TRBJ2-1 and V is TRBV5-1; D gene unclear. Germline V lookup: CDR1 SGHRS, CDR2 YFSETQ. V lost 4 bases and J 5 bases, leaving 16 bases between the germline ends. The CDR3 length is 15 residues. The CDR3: CASSPAPREDNEQFF. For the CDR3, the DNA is TGCGCCAGCAGCCCGGCCCCAAGGGAAGACAATGAGCAGTTCTTC. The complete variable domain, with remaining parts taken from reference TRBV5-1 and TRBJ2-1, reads KAGVTQTPRYLIKTRGQQVTLSCSPISGHRSVSWYQQTPGQGLQFLFEYFSETQRNKGNFPGRFSGRQFSNSRSEMNVSTLELGDSALYLCASSPAPREDNEQFFGPGTRLTVL.

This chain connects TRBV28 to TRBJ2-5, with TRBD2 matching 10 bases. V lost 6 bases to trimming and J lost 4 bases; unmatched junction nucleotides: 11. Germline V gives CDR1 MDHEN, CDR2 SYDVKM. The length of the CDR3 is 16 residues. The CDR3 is CASRSPSGRSAETQYF. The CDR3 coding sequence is TGTGCCAGCAGATCTCCTAGCGGGAGAAGTGCAGAGACCCAGTACTTC.

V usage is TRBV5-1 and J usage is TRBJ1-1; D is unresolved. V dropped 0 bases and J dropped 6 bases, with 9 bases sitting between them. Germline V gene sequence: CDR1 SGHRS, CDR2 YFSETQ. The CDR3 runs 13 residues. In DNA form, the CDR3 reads TGCGCCAGCAGCTTGGGGAAGGCGGCTGAAGCTTTCTTT. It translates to CASSLGKAAEAFF.

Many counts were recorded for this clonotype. CDR3 sequence reads: CASSLRGAHNTGELFF. The CDR3 DNA reads as TGTGCCAGCAGCTTAAGGGGGGCTCATAACACCGGGGAGCTGTTTTTT. This chain links TRBV11-2 with TRBJ2-2; D tentatively reads TRBD1 or TRBD2 (6 bases each). Germline loops: CDR1 SGHAT, CDR2 FQNNGV. Trimming removed 2 bases at V and 2 bases at J, with 12 bases between. The CDR3 spans 16 residues.

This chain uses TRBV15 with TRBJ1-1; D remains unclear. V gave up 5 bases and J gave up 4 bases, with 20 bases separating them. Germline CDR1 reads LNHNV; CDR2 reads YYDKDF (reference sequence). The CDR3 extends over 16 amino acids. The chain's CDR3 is CATSQNPVTAGTEAFF. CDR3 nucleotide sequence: TGTGCCACCAGCCAGAACCCGGTCACGGCGGGCACTGAAGCTTTCTTT.

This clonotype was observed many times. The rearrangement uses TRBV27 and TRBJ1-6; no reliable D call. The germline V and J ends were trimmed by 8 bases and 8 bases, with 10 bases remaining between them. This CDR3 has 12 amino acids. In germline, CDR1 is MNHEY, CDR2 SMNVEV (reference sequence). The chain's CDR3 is CASGIVDSPLHF. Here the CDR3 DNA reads TGTGCCAGCGGGATAGTGGATTCACCCCTCCACTTT.

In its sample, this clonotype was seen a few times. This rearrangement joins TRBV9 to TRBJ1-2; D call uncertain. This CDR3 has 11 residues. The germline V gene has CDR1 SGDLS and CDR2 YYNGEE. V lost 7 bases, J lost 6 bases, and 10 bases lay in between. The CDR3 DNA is TGTGCCAGCGAGGGTGGAGATGGCTACACCTTC. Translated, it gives CASEGGDGYTF.

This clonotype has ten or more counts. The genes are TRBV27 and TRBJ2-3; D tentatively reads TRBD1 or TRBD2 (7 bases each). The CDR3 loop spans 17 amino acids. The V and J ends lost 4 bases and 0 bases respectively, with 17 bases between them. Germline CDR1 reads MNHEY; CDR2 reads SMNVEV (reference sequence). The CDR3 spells CASSSIGRGGSTDTQYF. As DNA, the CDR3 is TGTGCCAGCAGTTCCATCGGCAGGGGGGGGAGCACAGATACGCAGTATTTT.

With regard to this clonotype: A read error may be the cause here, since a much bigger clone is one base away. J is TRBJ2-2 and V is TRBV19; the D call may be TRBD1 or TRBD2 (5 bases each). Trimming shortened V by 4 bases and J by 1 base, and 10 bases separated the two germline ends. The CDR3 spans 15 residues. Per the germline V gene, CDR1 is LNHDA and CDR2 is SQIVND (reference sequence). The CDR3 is CASSTGTENTGELFF. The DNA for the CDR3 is TGTGCCAGTAGTACCGGGACGGAGAACACCGGGGAGCTGTTTTTT.